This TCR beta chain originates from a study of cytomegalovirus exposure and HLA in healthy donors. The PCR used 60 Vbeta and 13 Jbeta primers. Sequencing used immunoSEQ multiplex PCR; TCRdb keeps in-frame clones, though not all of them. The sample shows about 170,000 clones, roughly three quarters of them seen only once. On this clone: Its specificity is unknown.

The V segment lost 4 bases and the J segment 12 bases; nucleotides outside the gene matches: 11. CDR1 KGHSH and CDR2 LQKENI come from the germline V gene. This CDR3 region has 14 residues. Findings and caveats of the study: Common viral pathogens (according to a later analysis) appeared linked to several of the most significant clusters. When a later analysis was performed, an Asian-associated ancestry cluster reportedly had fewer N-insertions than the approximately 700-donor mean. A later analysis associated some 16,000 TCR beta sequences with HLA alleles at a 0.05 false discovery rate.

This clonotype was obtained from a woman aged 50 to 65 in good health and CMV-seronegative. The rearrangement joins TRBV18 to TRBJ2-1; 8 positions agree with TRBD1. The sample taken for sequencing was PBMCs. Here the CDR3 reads CASSHGQGDEAQFF. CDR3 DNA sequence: TGTGCCAGCTCACATGGACAGGGCGATGAGGCGCAGTTCTTC.